This T cell receptor beta chain was found in a study of T cells after yellow fever vaccination. Across the study: SMART-Seq v4 Ultra Low Input served to prepare low-cell-number fractions. The study, taken as a whole, reports: Clones from primary vaccination mostly reappeared after the booster (around 96% CD4, roughly 87% CD8). High-abundance clonotypes from the bulk population could contaminate FACS-sorted repertoires.

This CDR3 region has 14 residues. After removal of 4 bases from V and 2 bases from J, the junction contained 2 bases not matched to a gene. Germline loops: CDR1 SGHRS, CDR2 YFSETQ. This clonotype appeared a few times. Its antigen is unknown. A universal primer site and UMIs were added as TCR cDNA was made by 5'RACE template switching. One entry per CDR3 protein results from TCRdb running MiXCR on the 5' RACE reads. The sample carries around 550,000 distinct CDR3 sequences, about 19% recorded once. This chain joins TRBV5-1 and TRBJ2-7; 11 bases align to TRBD1. The sequencing used PBMCs, collected 15 days after the yellow fever booster vaccination. The sequence derives from a young man who received the YFV17D yellow fever vaccine. As DNA, the CDR3 is TGCGCCAGCAGCCGGGACAGGGGGACCTACGAGCAGTACTTC. The encoded protein is CASSRDRGTYEQYF.